Below, 24 T cell receptor beta chains from the same sample are listed, as sequenced in a study of cytomegalovirus exposure and HLA in healthy donors (dated by TCRdb to 2015 to 2018). The receptor library was made with the immunoSEQ multiplex PCR assay. For the multiplex PCR, a mixture combining 60 forward primers for TCR Vbeta segments and 13 reverse primers for TCR Jbeta segments was used. TCRdb retrieved this table from immuneACCESS and kept in-frame rearrangements only. Not all clones are present; in checked studies, unresolved V genes account for under half, and no reason is known for the remainder. The sample records about 140,000 clones, nearly 80% of which are singletons. The biggest ten clones account for around 14% of the sample. Sequencing used PBMCs. The origin of the receptors is a woman in her forties in good health and CMV-seronegative.

This chain connects TRBV28 to TRBJ2-7; D unclear. CDR1 is MDHEN, CDR2 SYDVKM, per germline. CDR3 length: 13 residues. V lost 3 bases to trimming and J lost 10 bases, with 16 bases between them. CDR3 nucleotides: TGTGCCAGCAGTTTCTCCCCGGTTCCCCCACAGTACTTC. Protein sequence: CASSFSPVPPQYF.

The chain links TRBV5-6 to TRBJ2-3; D is unclear. Germline V gives CDR1 SGHDT, CDR2 YYEEEE. V gave up 0 bases and J gave up 0 bases, with 8 bases separating them. The CDR3 has 15 amino acids. The CDR3 coding sequence is TGTGCCAGCAGCTTGGGCGGATTTAGCACAGATACGCAGTATTTT. This encodes CASSLGGFSTDTQYF. Looking up the rest from reference TRBV5-6 and TRBJ2-3 gives the full variable domain: DAGVTQSPTHLIKTRGQQVTLRCSPKSGHDTVSWYQQALGQGPQFIFQYYEEEERQRGNFPDRFSGHQFPNYSSELNVNALLLGDSALYLCASSLGGFSTDTQYFGPGTRLTVL.

The V call is TRBV11-2, the J call TRBJ2-3, with TRBD1 matching 7 bases. Trimming cost V 5 bases and J 6 bases; bases outside gene matches: 8. The CDR3 extends over 14 amino acids. Germline V gives CDR1 SGHAT, CDR2 FQNNGV. CDR3 in amino acids: CASSRQNRGDTQYF. The CDR3 nucleotides are TGTGCCAGCAGCCGACAAAACAGGGGCGATACGCAGTATTTT.

This chain connects TRBV19 to TRBJ2-3; D not resolved. The CDR3 is 15 amino acids. The germline V gene encodes CDR1 LNHDA and CDR2 SQIVND (reference sequence). V lost 10 bases and J 0 bases, leaving 17 bases between the germline ends. CDR3 nucleotides: TGTGCCACATCCCCATTGAAGCGAAGCACAGATACGCAGTATTTT. The encoded protein is CATSPLKRSTDTQYF.

The gene calls are TRBV28 and TRBJ2-7; TRBD1 is a possible D gene (6 bases). CDR1 and CDR2 from the germline V gene are MDHEN and SYDVKM. CDR3 length: 15 residues. V lost 2 bases and J 3 bases, leaving 14 bases between the germline ends. CDR3 loop: CASSLKVDRLYEQYF. CDR3 nucleotides: TGTGCCAGCAGTTTAAAAGTAGACAGGCTCTACGAGCAGTACTTC.

This clone was seen more than once but under ten times. The rearrangement joins TRBV2 to TRBJ1-2; D remains ambiguous. CDR3 length: 13 amino acids. Germline CDR1 is SNHLY and CDR2 is FYNNEI. The V end lost 0 bases, the J end lost 4 bases, and 6 bases lay between the germline ends. As DNA, the CDR3 is TGTGCCAGCAGTGAAGCGAGAGTCTATGGCTACACCTTC. Protein sequence: CASSEARVYGYTF.

The rearrangement links TRBV14 to TRBJ2-1, with 9 bases that match TRBD1. The CDR3 runs 15 residues. Germline trimming cut 5 bases from V and 5 bases from J; bases unmatched to any gene: 7. Germline values: CDR1 SGHDN, CDR2 FVKESK. CDR3 DNA sequence: TGTGCCAGCAGCGACCGGGACAGGGTAAACAATGAGCAGTTCTTC. It codes for CASSDRDRVNNEQFF. The full variable domain, rest sourced from reference TRBV14 and TRBJ2-1, is EAGVTQFPSHSVIEKGQTVTLRCDPISGHDNLYWYRRVMGKEIKFLLHFVKESKQDESGMPNNRFLAERTGGTYSTLKVQPAELEDSGVYFCASSDRDRVNNEQFFGPGTRLTVL.

The CDR3: CASSLVVVGTDTQYF. CDR3 DNA sequence: TGTGCCAGCAGCTTAGTTGTCGTCGGCACAGATACGCAGTATTTT. The V and J genes are TRBV7-2 and TRBJ2-3, with D unclear. Germline V gene sequence: CDR1 SGHTA, CDR2 FQGNSA. The length of the CDR3 is 15 residues. V was cut by 1 base and J by 1 base, with 9 bases left in between.

This clone was counted a few times. The CDR3 DNA follows: TGTGCCAGCAGCTTATTGTCGGTGAACACTGAAGCTTTCTTT. Protein product: CASSLLSVNTEAFF. The chain links TRBV7-2 to TRBJ1-1; D not resolved. The CDR3 length is 14 residues. Germline V lookup: CDR1 SGHTA, CDR2 FQGNSA. The V gene lost 2 bases and the J gene lost 0 bases, with 7 bases spanning the gap.

Of note for this clone: Germline is not matched at one junction end, which may reflect a read error. This chain connects TRBV7-9 to TRBJ2-1; TRBD1 is a possible D gene (6 bases). This CDR3 region has 17 residues. Looked up from germline, CDR1 is SEHNR and CDR2 is FQNEAQ (reference sequence). In DNA, the CDR3 is TGTTCCAGCAGCCCCGGGTTACTTGGGACACCAGTGGATGCGCAGTTCTTC. It translates to CSSSPGLLGTPVDAQFF.

The CDR3, as DNA: TGTGCCAGCAGCCGCCCGGACAGGCCCTACGAGCAGTACTTC. It codes for CASSRPDRPYEQYF. V usage is TRBV7-9 and J usage is TRBJ2-7, with TRBD1 identical over 7 bases. Germline V lookup: CDR1 SEHNR, CDR2 FQNEAQ (reference sequence). V lost 5 bases, J lost 2 bases, and 6 bases stayed unmatched. CDR3 length equals 14 residues.

V and J are TRBV27 and TRBJ2-3; 7 positions match TRBD2. Germline CDR1 reads MNHEY; CDR2 reads SMNVEV (reference sequence). V dropped 11 bases and J dropped 2; count of bases not matched to a gene: 7. There are 13 residues in the CDR3. CDR3 sequence: CAVGGRLTDTQYF. CDR3 coding DNA: TGTGCCGTGGGCGGGAGACTCACAGATACGCAGTATTTT.

This clone was recorded only once. The chain combines TRBV28 with TRBJ1-5, with 8 bases fitting TRBD1. Germline assignment: CDR1 MDHEN and CDR2 SYDVKM. This CDR3 contains 13 residues. V lost 10 bases, J lost 5 bases, and 7 bases stayed unmatched. CDR3 amino acids: CATETGDYQPQHF. The CDR3 region has the DNA TGTGCCACAGAGACAGGGGATTATCAGCCCCAGCATTTT.

The chain has TRBV5-1 and TRBJ2-5; D gene unclear. TRBJ2-7 explains the end of the DNA better; the J call may be wrong. There are 15 residues in the CDR3. CDR1 is SGHRS and CDR2 is YFSETQ in the germline V gene. The CDR3 DNA follows: TGCGCCAGCAGCTTGGATGACACTCTTACCTACGAGCAGTACTTC. It specifies CASSLDDTLTYEQYF.

The chain has TRBV7-6 and TRBJ2-1; perhaps TRBD2 as D (6 bases). CDR3 size: 15 residues. Trimming cost V 1 base and J 4 bases, with 11 bases left between them. The germline V gene has CDR1 SGHVS and CDR2 FNYEAQ. The CDR3 nucleotides read TGTGCCAGCAGCTTAGTGGCGGGGTCGTACAATGAGCAGTTCTTC. Translation gives CASSLVAGSYNEQFF.

This clone was observed a few times. CDR3 in amino acids: CASSTGLAGRIQETQYF. CDR3 DNA: TGCGCCAGCAGCACGGGACTAGCGGGGAGGATCCAAGAGACCCAGTACTTC. The chain has TRBV5-1 and TRBJ2-5, with TRBD2 matching over 13 bases. The germline V gene has CDR1 SGHRS and CDR2 YFSETQ. With 4 bases clipped from V and 1 base from J, the junction kept 7 bases outside the gene matches. This CDR3 region has 17 residues. Filled out from reference TRBV5-1 and TRBJ2-5, the complete variable domain reads KAGVTQTPRYLIKTRGQQVTLSCSPISGHRSVSWYQQTPGQGLQFLFEYFSETQRNKGNFPGRFSGRQFSNSRSEMNVSTLELGDSALYLCASSTGLAGRIQETQYFGPGTRLLVL.

This clone has a handful of counts. This chain joins TRBV29-1 and TRBJ1-1; 7 nucleotides match TRBD1. Germline V gene lookup returns CDR1 SQVTM and CDR2 ANQGSEA. The CDR3 is 12 amino acids. The trim removed 7 bases at V and 8 bases at J, leaving 10 bases unmatched. The CDR3 here is CSARSGTAEAFF. The CDR3 DNA reads as TGCAGCGCCCGGTCCGGGACAGCCGAAGCTTTCTTT. Full variable domain (outside the CDR3, taken from reference TRBV29-1 and TRBJ1-1): SAVISQKPSRDICQRGTSLTIQCQVDSQVTMMFWYRQQPGQSLTLIATANQGSEATYESGFVIDKFPISRPNLTFSTLTVSNMSPEDSSIYLCSARSGTAEAFFGQGTRLTVV.

The V and J genes are TRBV5-1 and TRBJ2-7; D not certain. CDR3 length: 13 residues. The germline CDR1 and CDR2 sequences are SGHRS and YFSETQ. Trimming removed 0 bases at V and 0 bases at J, with 4 bases between. The CDR3: CASSLASSYEQYF. The CDR3 DNA reads as TGCGCCAGCAGCTTGGCTTCCTCCTACGAGCAGTACTTC.

The rearrangement joins TRBV6-1 to TRBJ2-5; a weak D match, TRBD2 (7 bases). V was cut by 6 bases and J by 5 bases, with 16 bases left in between. CDR1 is MNHNS, CDR2 SASEGT, per germline. The CDR3 has 14 residues. The CDR3 sequence: CASSQRGGRETQYF. As DNA, the CDR3 is TGTGCCAGCAGCCAAAGGGGGGGCCGCGAGACCCAGTACTTC.

The V and J genes are TRBV6-6 and TRBJ1-5, with TRBD1 matching over 9 bases. The CDR3 totals 14 residues. V was clipped by 5 bases and J by 4 bases; unmatched bases: 3. Germline CDR1 and CDR2: MNHNY and SVGAGI (reference sequence). The CDR3: CASSAGTGNQPQHF. The CDR3 DNA reads as TGTGCCAGCAGTGCCGGGACAGGGAATCAGCCCCAGCATTTT.

The chain links TRBV11-2 to TRBJ2-1; 11 nucleotides match TRBD2. Trimming at V came to 3 bases and at J to 6 bases, leaving 16 bases not matched to a gene. This CDR3 region has 19 residues. Germline V gene sequence: CDR1 SGHAT, CDR2 FQNNGV. The CDR3 DNA is TGTGCCAGCAGCTTTCCGCAGGGGATGGTTACTAGCGGGAGCAATGAGCAGTTCTTC. It codes for CASSFPQGMVTSGSNEQFF.

The rearrangement joins TRBV6-5 to TRBJ2-1; 9 nucleotides align to TRBD2. The V segment lost 1 base and the J segment 7 bases; nucleotides outside the gene matches: 8. From germline, CDR1 is MNHEY and CDR2 SVGAGI. CDR3 length: 16 amino acids. Here the CDR3 DNA reads TGTGCCAGCAGTTACTTTGCGGGAGGGCCTGAGAATGAGCAGTTCTTC. This encodes CASSYFAGGPENEQFF.

The chain uses TRBV5-1 and TRBJ1-4, with D hard to call. The V end was cut by 2 bases, the J end by 4 bases, with 15 bases between. In germline, CDR1 is SGHRS, CDR2 YFSETQ. The CDR3 is 16 amino acids. The CDR3 bases are TGCGCCAGCAGCTTACGGGGAGACGGTGATAATGAAAAACTGTTTTTT. Its protein product is CASSLRGDGDNEKLFF.

CDR3 nucleotide sequence: TGCAGCGTTGAGGAGGGGACAGCATACAATGAGCAGTTCTTC. It encodes CSVEEGTAYNEQFF. V usage is TRBV29-1 and J usage is TRBJ2-1; the D gene is possibly TRBD1 (7 bases). The length of the CDR3 is 14 residues. Germline loops: CDR1 SQVTM, CDR2 ANQGSEA. V dropped 3 bases and J dropped 4 bases, with 13 bases sitting between them.